These T cell receptor beta chains were read from a single sample in a study of spatial heterogeneity in lung cancer. TCRdb reprocessed the 5' RACE reads via MiXCR and lists one record per CDR3 protein. The top ten clones hold 16% of a sample with about 120,000 distinct CDR3 sequences, 10% to 15% of them seen once. The starting material was PBMCs, obtained at follow-up. These receptors were taken from a male donor with early-stage non-small cell lung cancer. Both conserved end residues are part of each CDR3. A D gene is named only where the DNA matches it firmly. Where a row states a size, it is once, few, many or the class of an expanded clone; other rows omit it.

TRBV12-5	few	NA	TRBJ2-2	CASGLGGTGELFF	TGTGCTAGTGGTTTGGGCGGTACCGGGGAGCTGTTTTTT
TRBV7-2	NA	TRBD1	TRBJ1-1	CASSPYRGTEAFF	TGTGCCAGCAGCCCGTACAGGGGAACTGAAGCTTTCTTT
TRBV20-1	many	NA	TRBJ2-5	CSARAGGPSSVETQYF	TGCAGTGCTAGGGCCGGGGGGCCTTCCTCGGTGGAGACCCAGTACTTC
TRBV19	NA	NA	TRBJ2-2	CATGTGPQGSGTGELFF	TGTGCCACGGGGACTGGCCCACAGGGATCGGGCACCGGGGAGCTGTTTTTT
TRBV7-6	many	NA	TRBJ1-1	CASSSGGVTEAFF	TGTGCCAGCAGCTCCGGTGGAGTCACTGAAGCTTTCTTT
TRBV28	many	NA	TRBJ1-2	CASSRGGPYGYTF	TGTGCCAGCAGCCGCGGAGGGCCCTATGGCTACACCTTC
TRBV24-1	many	TRBD2	TRBJ2-3	CATSRSGGPSRYTQYF	TGTGCCACCAGTCGCAGCGGGGGCCCGAGTAGATATACGCAGTATTTT
TRBV29-1	many	TRBD1	TRBJ1-2	CSVGGQGEVGGYTF	TGCAGCGTGGGAGGACAGGGGGAAGTAGGAGGCTACACCTTC
TRBV11-2	NA	TRBD2	TRBJ2-5	CASSYGLAEETQYF	TGTGCCAGCAGCTACGGACTAGCGGAAGAGACCCAGTACTTC
TRBV6-4	few	NA	TRBJ1-1	CASSTDVNTEAFF	TGTGCCAGCAGTACCGACGTGAACACTGAAGCTTTCTTT
TRBV5-1	NA	TRBD1	TRBJ2-7	CASSWAGGDYEQYF	TGCGCCAGCAGTTGGGCAGGGGGAGACTACGAGCAGTACTTC
TRBV11-2	NA	TRBD2	TRBJ2-3	CASSSFLRDPAGDTQYF	TGTGCCAGCAGCTCTTTCCTCCGGGACCCAGCGGGGGATACGCAGTATTTT
TRBV3-1	few	NA	TRBJ2-7	CASSQEGPPYEQYF	TGTGCCAGCAGCCAAGAAGGACCGCCCTACGAGCAGTACTTC
TRBV7-2	NA	NA	TRBJ1-2	CASSLSGVDNYGYTF	TGTGCCAGCAGCTTATCAGGGGTTGATAACTATGGCTACACCTTC
TRBV11-2	NA	NA	TRBJ1-1	CASSARQRRDTEAFF	TGTGCCAGCAGCGCTCGACAGAGGAGGGACACTGAAGCTTTCTTT
TRBV7-2	few	NA	TRBJ2-3	CASSLARTLLSDTQYF	TGTGCCAGCAGCTTAGCGAGGACCCTTCTTTCAGATACGCAGTATTTT
TRBV11-2	NA	NA	TRBJ2-5	CASSFRRGAQETQYF	TGTGCCAGCAGCTTCAGACGGGGGGCACAAGAGACCCAGTACTTC
TRBV6-1	few	TRBD2	TRBJ2-7	CASTGAGGYEQYF	TGTGCCAGCACCGGAGCGGGGGGCTACGAGCAGTACTTC
TRBV19	NA	NA	TRBJ1-6	CASSIQGSSYNSPLHF	TGTGCCAGTAGTATCCAGGGAAGCTCCTATAATTCACCCCTCCACTTT
TRBV10-3	NA	NA	TRBJ2-1	CAIRYSTYNEQFF	TGTGCCATCAGGTACAGTACCTACAATGAGCAGTTCTTC
TRBV28	many	NA	TRBJ2-2	CASRSTRGRTGELFF	TGTGCCAGCCGATCCACGCGGGGGCGGACCGGGGAGCTGTTTTTT
TRBV12-3/TRBV12-4	few	NA	TRBJ2-7	CASSLESSAYEQYF	TGTGCCAGCAGTTTGGAGTCTTCAGCCTACGAGCAGTACTTC
TRBV5-1	few	NA	TRBJ2-7	CASSLGPNSRDEQYF	TGCGCCAGCAGCTTAGGGCCCAATTCGCGCGACGAGCAGTACTTC
TRBV5-6	many	TRBD1	TRBJ2-1	CASSSGGHEQFF	TGTGCCAGCAGCTCAGGGGGCCATGAGCAGTTCTTC
TRBV20-1	few	NA	TRBJ2-2	CSGLTGTGELFF	TGCAGTGGTCTAACAGGCACCGGGGAGCTGTTTTTT
TRBV3-1	NA	NA	TRBJ2-7	CASSSRPYEQYF	TGTGCCAGCAGCTCGAGGCCCTACGAGCAGTACTTC
TRBV7-9	many	NA	TRBJ1-2	CASSLARRGGGYTF	TGTGCCAGCAGCTTAGCCCGCCGAGGGGGAGGCTACACCTTC
TRBV9	NA	NA	TRBJ2-5	CASSSSPLDAETQYF	TGTGCCAGCAGCAGTAGCCCTCTAGATGCGGAGACCCAGTACTTC
TRBV28	few	NA	TRBJ2-7	CASSQYYEQYF	TGTGCCAGCAGTCAGTACTACGAGCAGTACTTC
TRBV4-3	many	TRBD1	TRBJ2-3	CASSQSRDRVTDTQYF	TGCGCCAGCAGCCAGAGCCGGGACAGGGTGACAGATACGCAGTATTTT
TRBV9	NA	TRBD1	TRBJ1-1	CASSSRDRANTEAFF	TGTGCCAGCAGCTCCCGGGACAGGGCCAACACTGAAGCTTTCTTT
TRBV6-2/TRBV6-3	NA	NA	TRBJ2-1	CASIQRGASGEQFF	TGTGCCAGCATCCAAAGGGGAGCATCAGGAGAGCAGTTCTTC
TRBV28	NA	NA	TRBJ2-7	CASSRTAYEQYF	TGTGCCAGCAGTCGGACAGCCTACGAGCAGTACTTC
TRBV11-2	NA	TRBD1	TRBJ1-3	CASSPTGLGNTIYF	TGTGCCAGCAGCCCGACAGGGTTAGGAAACACCATATATTTT
TRBV20-1	few	NA	TRBJ2-3	CSARQGDTQYF	TGCAGTGCTAGACAGGGAGATACGCAGTATTTT
TRBV11-2	NA	TRBD1	TRBJ1-4	CASSATGGHEKLFF	TGTGCCAGCAGCGCGACAGGGGGCCATGAAAAACTGTTTTTT
TRBV5-1	few	TRBD1	TRBJ2-6	CASSLAGTGSGANVLTF	TGCGCCAGCAGCCTAGCCGGGACAGGTTCTGGGGCCAACGTCCTGACTTTC
TRBV4-2	NA	NA	TRBJ1-5	CASSQDGTGSNQPQHF	TGTGCCAGCAGCCAAGACGGCACAGGTAGCAATCAGCCCCAGCATTTT
TRBV4-1	many	NA	TRBJ1-2	CASSHVAAANYGYTF	TGCGCCAGCAGCCATGTTGCTGCGGCCAACTATGGCTACACCTTC
TRBV19	NA	NA	TRBJ1-5	CASSISSIQPQHF	TGTGCCAGTAGTATATCTTCAATTCAGCCCCAGCATTTT
TRBV2	NA	NA	TRBJ2-5	CASSALSRSLAETQYF	TGTGCCAGCAGTGCTTTGTCGAGGAGCCTTGCGGAGACCCAGTACTTC
TRBV5-1	few	TRBD1	TRBJ2-1	CASSLVGQGNNEQFF	TGCGCCAGCAGCTTGGTGGGACAGGGTAACAATGAGCAGTTCTTC
TRBV12-3/TRBV12-4	NA	NA	TRBJ2-5	CASTFTLETQYF	TGTGCCAGCACCTTCACCCTGGAGACCCAGTACTTC
TRBV7-3	many	NA	TRBJ2-6	CASSPGWGSGANVLTF	TGTGCCAGCAGCCCTGGCTGGGGCTCTGGGGCCAACGTCCTGACTTTC
TRBV28	many	NA	TRBJ2-7	CASFSGDNSYEQYF	TGTGCCAGTTTTTCCGGGGACAACTCCTACGAGCAGTACTTC
TRBV7-6	few	TRBD2	TRBJ2-5	CASSSERGPGYQYF	TGTGCCAGCAGCTCGGAGCGGGGGCCGGGGTACCAGTACTTC
TRBV29-1	many	NA	TRBJ1-1	CSVTVMNTEAFF	TGCAGCGTGACAGTCATGAACACTGAAGCTTTCTTT
TRBV12-3/TRBV12-4	few	TRBD1	TRBJ1-4	CASRNRGLLNEKLFF	TGTGCCAGCAGAAATAGGGGGCTGCTTAATGAAAAACTGTTTTTT